This is a list of T cell receptor beta chains from one sample in a study of blood T cell repertoires in COVID-19. Repertoires were generated with immunoSEQ multiplex PCR, while TCRdb's copy carries only in-frame clones and drops some. The data hold 35,000 to 50,000 clones, with around 83% observed a single time. Sample: peripheral blood. These receptors came from a human donor in a cohort sampled during active COVID-19. Each CDR3 is given with its conserved first and last residue. The order of the fields is clone size, D gene, J gene, V gene, CDR3 DNA, CDR3 protein. D genes are given only for firm matches. Expanded clones get a size class; other rows say once, few or many, or leave the size out.

.	TRBD1	TRBJ2-7	TRBV5-8	TGTGCCAGCCGGACATATGGACAGGGGGCAGGCAACGAGCAGTACTTC	CASRTYGQGAGNEQYF
.	.	TRBJ2-5	TRBV5-1	TGCGCCAGCAGCTTGGCGCAGGGGCAAGAGACCCAGTACTTC	CASSLAQGQETQYF
.	.	TRBJ1-1	TRBV5-1	TGCGCCAGCAGCTCCTCGACAGCCTTGAACACTGAAGCTTTCTTT	CASSSSTALNTEAFF
once	TRBD1	TRBJ1-2	TRBV6-5	TGTGCCAGCAGTCCCCAGGGGGCTGCCGGCTACACCTTC	CASSPQGAAGYTF
.	TRBD1	TRBJ1-6	TRBV11-3	TGTGCCAGCAGCCCGGGACAGGGGAATTCACCCCTCCACTTT	CASSPGQGNSPLHF
.	.	TRBJ2-3	TRBV2	TGTGCCAGCAGTGAACAGGGCGGCACAGATACGCAGTATTTT	CASSEQGGTDTQYF
.	TRBD2	TRBJ2-1	TRBV18	TGTGCCAGCTCACAGTCAGCGGGGGGGCCAAATGAGCAGTTCTTC	CASSQSAGGPNEQFF
.	.	TRBJ1-1	TRBV2	TGTGCCAGCAGTGTAAAGGGGTCCACTGAAGCTTTCTTT	CASSVKGSTEAFF
once	TRBD1	TRBJ1-4	TRBV19	TGTGCCAGTAGTACACAGGGGAGAACTAATGAAAAACTGTTTTTT	CASSTQGRTNEKLFF
.	TRBD1	TRBJ2-2	TRBV7-9	TGTGCCAGCAGCTACGGACAGGGGATCAACACCGGGGAGCTGTTTTTT	CASSYGQGINTGELFF
.	.	TRBJ2-3	TRBV7-8	TGTGCCAGCAGCTTAGCGACAGGGCGGGGTGATACGCAGTATTTT	CASSLATGRGDTQYF
.	.	TRBJ1-2	TRBV20-1	TGCAGTGCTAGTGTCGGCCCCAGGCATGGCTACACCTTC	CSASVGPRHGYTF
.	.	TRBJ1-1	TRBV5-1	TGCGCCAGCAGCTTGGGACAGGTGAAGAACACTGAAGCTTTCTTT	CASSLGQVKNTEAFF
.	.	TRBJ1-6	TRBV6-4	TGTGCCAGCAGAGCTCAGGGCTCCTATAATTCACCCCTCCACTTT	CASRAQGSYNSPLHF
.	TRBD1	TRBJ1-2	TRBV12-3/TRBV12-4	TGTGCCAGCAGCCCAGACAGGGGAGGCGGCTACACCTTC	CASSPDRGGGYTF
.	.	TRBJ1-2	TRBV3-1/TRBV3-2	TGTGCCAGCAGCCAAGATAGCTACTATGGCTACACCTTC	CASSQDSYYGYTF
.	.	TRBJ2-2	TRBV18	TGTGCCAGCTCCCCGAGGAGTTTGACAGGGAACACCGGGGAGCTGTTTTTT	CASSPRSLTGNTGELFF
.	TRBD1	TRBJ1-6	TRBV28	TGTGCCAGCAGCCCTTCGACAGGGGGAAATTCACCCCTCCACTTT	CASSPSTGGNSPLHF
.	.	TRBJ1-2	TRBV5-1	TGCGCCAGCAGCACAGGGATGGGATCCTACACCTTC	CASSTGMGSYTF
.	TRBD1	TRBJ1-2	TRBV19	TGTGCCAGTCGGGACAGGGATGATGGCTACACCTTC	CASRDRDDGYTF
.	.	TRBJ1-6	TRBV6-1	TGTGCCAGCAGTGACAGGGCCTATAATTCACCCCTCCACTTT	CASSDRAYNSPLHF
once	TRBD1	TRBJ1-1	TRBV5-4	TGTGCCAGCAGCTTAGGGCAGGGGGTTGAAGCTTTCTTT	CASSLGQGVEAFF
.	TRBD1	TRBJ2-5	TRBV25-1	TGTGCCAGCAGTGAGGACAGGGGACACCAAGAGACCCAGTACTTC	CASSEDRGHQETQYF
.	TRBD1	TRBJ1-1	TRBV7-9	TGTGCCAGCAGCTTACAGGGGGCGGTTTTCACTGAAGCTTTCTTT	CASSLQGAVFTEAFF
.	.	TRBJ1-2	TRBV5-1	TGCGCCAGCAGCTTCGCAGGGGATGAGAATGGCTACACCTTC	CASSFAGDENGYTF
.	TRBD2	TRBJ2-5	TRBV6-5	TGTGCCAGCGGGAAGGAACTAGCGGGGCGAGAGACCCAGTACTTC	CASGKELAGRETQYF
.	TRBD1	TRBJ1-4	TRBV2	TGTGCCAGCAGCGGACAGGGGAATGAAAAACTGTTTTTT	CASSGQGNEKLFF
.	.	TRBJ2-5	TRBV9	TGTGCCAGCAGCGTAGGGGGGGGCGCGGAGACCCAGTACTTC	CASSVGGGAETQYF
.	.	TRBJ2-5	TRBV3-1/TRBV3-2	TGTGCCAGCAGTCTATATGGGCGGGGCCAAGAGACCCAGTACTTC	CASSLYGRGQETQYF
.	.	TRBJ2-5	TRBV5-1	TGCGCCAGCAGTAACAGGGTGAGGGAGACCCAGTACTTC	CASSNRVRETQYF
.	TRBD1	TRBJ2-3	TRBV18	TGTGCCAGCTCACCACCTAACAGGGGCGCAGATACGCAGTATTTT	CASSPPNRGADTQYF
.	.	TRBJ2-2	TRBV15	TGTGCCACCAGCAGAGTCTCCCCCGGGGAGCTGTTTTTT	CATSRVSPGELFF
once	.	TRBJ1-4	TRBV25-1	TGTGCCAGCAGTGAATGGCGACAGGTTGGTGAAAAACTGTTTTTT	CASSEWRQVGEKLFF
.	.	TRBJ2-3	TRBV13	TGTGCCAGCAGCTTGAGGGATACGCAGTATTTT	CASSLRDTQYF
.	TRBD1	TRBJ2-7	TRBV5-1	TGCGCCAGCAGGGCCGGGACAGGGGCCTACGAGCAGTACTTC	CASRAGTGAYEQYF
.	TRBD2	TRBJ2-3	TRBV3-1/TRBV3-2	TGTGCCAGCAGCCCTAGCGGGACAGATACGCAGTATTTT	CASSPSGTDTQYF
.	TRBD1	TRBJ1-2	TRBV12-3/TRBV12-4	TGTGCCAGCAGCCGACAGGGGAACTATGGCTACACCTTC	CASSRQGNYGYTF
.	TRBD1	TRBJ2-5	TRBV4-2	TGTGCCAGCAGCAAGGGGCCGGGACAGGGGGGAGAGACCCAGTACTTC	CASSKGPGQGGETQYF
.	.	TRBJ1-2	TRBV7-9	TGTGCCAGCAGCCGATCGGGGGGCAGGGCTAATGGCTACACCTTC	CASSRSGGRANGYTF
.	.	TRBJ2-1	TRBV9	TGTGCCAGCAGCCCACGGAGCGGCCGAACTTACAATGAGCAGTTCTTC	CASSPRSGRTYNEQFF
.	.	TRBJ2-7	TRBV19	TGTGCCACCTCTATAGGGACGACTAGAAGCGAGCAGTACTTC	CATSIGTTRSEQYF
.	.	TRBJ1-3	TRBV5-1	TGCGCCAGCAGCGAAACAGGGAGCGGAAACACCATATATTTT	CASSETGSGNTIYF
.	.	TRBJ2-7	TRBV4-1	TGCGCCAGCAGCCAAGACCTACGAGGGCAGTACTTC	CASSQDLRGQYF
.	.	TRBJ2-3	TRBV5-1	TGCGCCAGCAGCTTGGATGGTAGCGGAAGCACAGATACGCAGTATTTT	CASSLDGSGSTDTQYF
.	.	TRBJ2-3	TRBV5-5	TGTGCCAGCAGCTTGGACAGAAGCACAGATACGCAGTATTTT	CASSLDRSTDTQYF
.	.	TRBJ2-7	TRBV2	TGTGCCACCGTGGGGGGATCCTACGAGCAGTACTTC	CATVGGSYEQYF
medium-sized	TRBD1	TRBJ2-3	TRBV12-3/TRBV12-4	TGTGCCAGCAGGACAGGGGGCACAGATACGCAGTATTTT	CASRTGGTDTQYF
.	.	TRBJ1-5	TRBV7-2	TGTGCCAGCAGCTACACAGTCAATCAGCCCCAGCATTTT	CASSYTVNQPQHF
once	.	TRBJ2-3	TRBV29-1	TGCAGCGTTGAAGATCCGACGGGGGTGAGAGATACGCAGTATTTT	CSVEDPTGVRDTQYF
.	.	TRBJ2-7	TRBV7-2	TGTGCCAGCAGCTTAGCTCTGCCAGGGGCCTACGAGCAGTACTTC	CASSLALPGAYEQYF
.	TRBD1	TRBJ2-1	TRBV6-2/TRBV6-3	TGTGCCAGCAGTTCCGGGACAGGGGGCTATGAGCAGTTCTTC	CASSSGTGGYEQFF
.	.	TRBJ2-2	TRBV6-6	TGTGCCAGCACCCCACAGGGCGCCGGGGAGCTGTTTTTT	CASTPQGAGELFF
.	TRBD1	TRBJ1-2	TRBV27	TGTGCCAGCAGTTTATTCGGAGGGACAGACTATGGCTACACCTTC	CASSLFGGTDYGYTF
.	TRBD1	TRBJ2-7	TRBV23-1	TGCGCCAGCAGTCACGGGACAGGCGAAGACGAGCAGTACTTC	CASSHGTGEDEQYF
.	.	TRBJ1-6	TRBV5-8	TGTGCCAGCAGCCCTCCGGGGGTCGGGGAGCCCATTGGACCCCTCCACTTT	CASSPPGVGEPIGPLHF
.	.	TRBJ2-3	TRBV2	TGTGCCAGCAGTCTGGCCGCTAGCACAGATACGCAGTATTTT	CASSLAASTDTQYF
.	TRBD2	TRBJ2-7	TRBV29-1	TGCAGCGTGGAAGGACTAGCGGGGGGGAACTACGAGCAGTACTTC	CSVEGLAGGNYEQYF
.	.	TRBJ1-5	TRBV5-6	TGTGCCAGCAGCTCACGGCCCCGGACACTTAATAGCAATCAGCCCCAGCATTTT	CASSSRPRTLNSNQPQHF